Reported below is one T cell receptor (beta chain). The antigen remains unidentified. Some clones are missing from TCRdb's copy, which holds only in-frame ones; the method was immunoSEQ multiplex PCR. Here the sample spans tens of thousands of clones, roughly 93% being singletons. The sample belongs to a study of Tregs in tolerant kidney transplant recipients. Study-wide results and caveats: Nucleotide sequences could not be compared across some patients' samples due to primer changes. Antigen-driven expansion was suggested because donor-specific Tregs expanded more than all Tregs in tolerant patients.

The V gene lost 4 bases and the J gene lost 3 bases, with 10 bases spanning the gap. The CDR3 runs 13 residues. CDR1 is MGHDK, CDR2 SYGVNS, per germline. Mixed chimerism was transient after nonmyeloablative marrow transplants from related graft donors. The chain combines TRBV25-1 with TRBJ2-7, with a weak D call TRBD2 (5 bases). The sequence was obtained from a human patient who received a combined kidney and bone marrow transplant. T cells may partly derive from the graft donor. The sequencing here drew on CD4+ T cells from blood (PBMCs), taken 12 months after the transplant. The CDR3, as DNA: TGTGCCAGCAGTGTAGGGAGAATCTACGAGCAGTACTTC. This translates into CASSVGRIYEQYF.